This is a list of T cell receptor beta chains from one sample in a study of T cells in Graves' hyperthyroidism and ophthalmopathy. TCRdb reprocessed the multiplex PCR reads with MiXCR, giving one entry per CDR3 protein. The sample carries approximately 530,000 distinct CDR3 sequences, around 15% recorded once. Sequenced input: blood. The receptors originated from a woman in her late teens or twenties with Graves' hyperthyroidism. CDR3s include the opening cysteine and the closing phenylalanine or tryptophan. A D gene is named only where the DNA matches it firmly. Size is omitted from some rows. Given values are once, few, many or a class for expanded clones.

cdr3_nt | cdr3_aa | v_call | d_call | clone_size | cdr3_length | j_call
TGTGCCAGCAGCGGAGGGCTTTTTGGAGAAAAACTGTTTTTT | CASSGGLFGEKLFF | TRBV9 | - | - | 14 | TRBJ1-4
TGTGCCAGCAGTTTAGTCTCTGGGGATAGCAATCAGCCCCAGCATTTT | CASSLVSGDSNQPQHF | TRBV12-3/TRBV12-4 | - | many | 16 | TRBJ1-5
TGCGCCAGCAGCCAAGATCTTTCAGGGCGGGAGACCCAGTACTTC | CASSQDLSGRETQYF | TRBV4-3 | - | few | 15 | TRBJ2-5
TGTGCCAGCAGCTTAGTGTTTAGAGAAGAGACCCAGTACTTC | CASSLVFREETQYF | TRBV7-9 | - | - | 14 | TRBJ2-5
TGTGCCACCAGTGACTCGGACGCGTACAATGAGCAGTTCTTC | CATSDSDAYNEQFF | TRBV24-1 | - | many | 14 | TRBJ2-1
TGTGCCAGCAGCCCCCTACCTGGAGGGGGTATGAGCAATGAGCAGTTCTTC | CASSPLPGGGMSNEQFF | TRBV7-2 | - | many | 17 | TRBJ2-1
TGTGCCTGGAGTGTAGGGGCAGGGTCCAATCAGCCCCAGCATTTT | CAWSVGAGSNQPQHF | TRBV30 | - | many | 15 | TRBJ1-5
TGCGCCAGCAGCAAGACCCCAAGGGAAAAACTGTTTTTT | CASSKTPREKLFF | TRBV5-1 | - | few | 13 | TRBJ1-4
TGTGCCAGCAGTTACGAGGGGTGGGATAGCAATCAGCCCCAGCATTTT | CASSYEGWDSNQPQHF | TRBV6-5 | - | - | 16 | TRBJ1-5
TGTGCCAGCAGCTCCTACACGGGGGCCGGGGAGCTGTTTTTT | CASSSYTGAGELFF | TRBV11-2 | - | few | 14 | TRBJ2-2
TGTGCCATCAGTGAGTCCGGGAGGCGGACTGAAGCTTTCTTT | CAISESGRRTEAFF | TRBV10-3 | - | many | 14 | TRBJ1-1
TGTGCCAGCAGCTTTCGGCTAGCGGGGGGGATATACAATGAGCAGTTCTTC | CASSFRLAGGIYNEQFF | TRBV7-6 | TRBD2 | - | 17 | TRBJ2-1
TGCGCCAGCAGTGGACAAATAGCGGGTAGATCCACAGATACGCAGTATTTT | CASSGQIAGRSTDTQYF | TRBV10-1 | TRBD2 | many | 17 | TRBJ2-3
TGCAGTGCTGCAGCAGGCATCGGCAATCAGCCCCAGCATTTT | CSAAAGIGNQPQHF | TRBV20-1 | - | many | 14 | TRBJ1-5
TGCAGTACGAGGGGGGGATCTAATAGCAATCAGCCCCAGCATTTT | CSTRGGSNSNQPQHF | TRBV20-1 | - | few | 15 | TRBJ1-5
TGTGCCAGCAGTGTGGTTCATCAGAACAATGAGCAGTTCTTC | CASSVVHQNNEQFF | TRBV2 | - | many | 14 | TRBJ2-1
TGTGCCAGCAGACTTTCCGGACAGGGTAATGAAAAACTGTTTTTT | CASRLSGQGNEKLFF | TRBV12-3/TRBV12-4 | TRBD1 | - | 15 | TRBJ1-4
TGTGCCAGCAGGCCCCGTCAGGGGAACACTGAAGCTTTCTTT | CASRPRQGNTEAFF | TRBV7-2 | - | - | 14 | TRBJ1-1
TGCAGTGCTAGAAGTCCAGGGGCGGATACCGGGGAGCTGTTTTTT | CSARSPGADTGELFF | TRBV20-1 | - | few | 15 | TRBJ2-2
TGTGCCAGCAGACGAGACAGGGGACAGTACTTC | CASRRDRGQYF | TRBV6-2/TRBV6-3 | TRBD1 | many | 11 | TRBJ2-7
TGTGCCAGCAGTGCGGACGGACTAAATCAGCCCCAGCATTTT | CASSADGLNQPQHF | TRBV2 | - | many | 14 | TRBJ1-5
TGTGCCAGCAGTCCCGTCCCCGGGACACATATCCAAGAGACCCAGTACTTC | CASSPVPGTHIQETQYF | TRBV12-3/TRBV12-4 | - | many | 17 | TRBJ2-5